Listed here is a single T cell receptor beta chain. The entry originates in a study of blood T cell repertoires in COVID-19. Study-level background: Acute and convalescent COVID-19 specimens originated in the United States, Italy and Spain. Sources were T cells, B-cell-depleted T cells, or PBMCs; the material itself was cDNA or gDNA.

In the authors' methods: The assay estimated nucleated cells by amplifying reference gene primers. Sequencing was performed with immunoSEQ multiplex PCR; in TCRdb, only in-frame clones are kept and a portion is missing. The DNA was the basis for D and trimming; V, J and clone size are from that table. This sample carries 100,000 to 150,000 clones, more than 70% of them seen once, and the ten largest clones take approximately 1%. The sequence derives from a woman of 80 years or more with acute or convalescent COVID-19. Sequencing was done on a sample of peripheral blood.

In nucleotides, the CDR3 is TGTGCCAGCAGCCTCCATCTCCCTGGATCGGGCTCCTACGAGCAGTACTTC. Translated, it gives CASSLHLPGSGSYEQYF. The chain links TRBV27 to TRBJ2-7; no clear D. Germline CDR1 and CDR2: MNHEY and SMNVEV (reference sequence). The CDR3 sequence is 17 residues long. V dropped 6 bases and J dropped 0 bases, with 21 bases sitting between them.